This TCR beta chain was captured by sequencing in a study of OX40 agonist ivuxolimab in advanced cancers. General observations from the study: Which antigen the expanded peripheral T cells recognized is unknown.

Comment on this clone: Its antigen is still unknown.

This table comes from immunoSEQ multiplex PCR, and its TCRdb copy is limited to in-frame clones, with some not included. The table lists tens of thousands of clones, approximately 84% of them singletons. Losses at the gene ends were 3 bases for V and 8 bases for J; bases not matched to a gene: 10. The CDR3 is 16 residues long. Germline V gives CDR1 SGDLS, CDR2 YYNGEE. The sequences come from CD4+ or CD8+ T cells sorted from blood, collected in a trial of the OX40 agonist ivuxolimab. The chain uses TRBV9 and TRBJ1-4; 10 nucleotides align to TRBD1. The clonotype comes from an adult with an advanced solid tumor such as melanoma, head and neck, liver or kidney cancer. The CDR3 DNA sequence: TGTGCCAGCAGCGCCCCACCGGGACAGGGGAGCGAAAAACTGTTTTTT. It encodes CASSAPPGQGSEKLFF. Full variable domain (outside the CDR3, taken from reference TRBV9 and TRBJ1-4): DSGVTQTPKHLITATGQRVTLRCSPRSGDLSVYWYQQSLDQGLQFLIQYYNGEERAKGNILERFSAQQFPDLHSELNLSSLELGDSALYFCASSAPPGQGSEKLFFGSGTQLSVL.